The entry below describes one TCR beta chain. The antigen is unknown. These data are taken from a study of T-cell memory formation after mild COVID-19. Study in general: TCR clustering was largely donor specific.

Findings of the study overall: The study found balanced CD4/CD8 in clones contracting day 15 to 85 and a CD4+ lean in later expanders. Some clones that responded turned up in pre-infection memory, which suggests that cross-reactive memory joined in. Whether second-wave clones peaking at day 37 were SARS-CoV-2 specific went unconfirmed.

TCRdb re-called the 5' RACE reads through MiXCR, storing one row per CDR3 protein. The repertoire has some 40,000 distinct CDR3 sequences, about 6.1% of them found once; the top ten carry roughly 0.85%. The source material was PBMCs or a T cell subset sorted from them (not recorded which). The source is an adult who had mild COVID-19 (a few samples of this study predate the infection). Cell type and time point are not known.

The DNA of the CDR3 is TGTGCTCGGGGACACTTTAGGGCCGGGGAGCTGTTTTTT. Residues: CARGHFRAGELFF. The chain carries TRBV30 and TRBJ2-2; D perhaps matches TRBD1 (6 bases). The germline V gene has CDR1 GTSNPN and CDR2 SVGIG (reference sequence). The CDR3 totals 13 residues.